Listed below are T cell receptor beta chains from one sample, sequenced in a study of shared clonotypes between healthy human individuals. Clones were sequenced by immunoSEQ multiplex PCR, and TCRdb holds only the in-frame ones, with some missing. The data contain hundreds of thousands of clones, roughly four fifths of them seen just once; the ten biggest clones take up roughly 13%. The sample taken for sequencing was PBMCs. These receptors were taken from a middle-aged woman in good health. Some clones in this sample may be carry-over from other donors' samples. The CDR3 runs from the conserved cysteine through the conserved F or W. Fields, in order: J gene, clone size, CDR3 length, V gene, D gene, CDR3 DNA, CDR3 protein. The D gene is left open where the match is weak. Expanded clones are given a class, and other clones once, few, many or no size at all.

TRBJ2-2,few,15,TRBV6-1,TRBD1,TGTGCCAGCAGTCCGGGACAGGGGTTGCCCGGGGAGCTGTTTTTT,CASSPGQGLPGELFF
TRBJ2-3,NA,16,TRBV5-1,NA,TGCGCCAGCAGCTTGACAGCGGGTTCTAGCACAGATACGCAGTATTTT,CASSLTAGSSTDTQYF
TRBJ2-5,NA,13,TRBV2,NA,TGTGCCAGCACCCGGGGGGCCCAAGAGACCCAGTACTTC,CASTRGAQETQYF
TRBJ1-1,NA,13,TRBV19,NA,TGTGCCAGTACCACAGAGGTAGTCACTGAAGCTTTCTTT,CASTTEVVTEAFF
TRBJ2-7,NA,17,TRBV30,TRBD2,TGTGCCTGGAGCAGGGTGGGACTAGCGGGACACTCCTACGAGCAGTACTTC,CAWSRVGLAGHSYEQYF
TRBJ2-7,NA,15,TRBV7-2,NA,TGTGCCAGCAGCGTGCACGGGTGGGGAGAAGGCGAGCAGTACTTC,CASSVHGWGEGEQYF
TRBJ2-7,NA,15,TRBV28,NA,TGTGCCAGCAGTGACCCCGGGACGGCAGCCTACGAGCAGTACTTC,CASSDPGTAAYEQYF
TRBJ2-6,NA,17,TRBV27,TRBD1,TGTGCCAGCAGTCCCCGGACAGGTACTAGGGGGGCCAACGTCCTGACTTTC,CASSPRTGTRGANVLTF
TRBJ1-4,NA,13,TRBV28,NA,TGTGCCAGCACCGACGGCGGTAATGAAAAACTGTTTTTT,CASTDGGNEKLFF
TRBJ2-5,NA,15,TRBV28,NA,TGTGCCAGCAGTTTACCGCCGGACAGAAAAGAGACCCAGTACTTC,CASSLPPDRKETQYF
TRBJ1-1,NA,13,TRBV2,NA,TGTGCCAGCAGTGAAACTCGAAACACTGAAGCTTTCTTT,CASSETRNTEAFF
TRBJ2-1,once,14,TRBV27,TRBD2,TGTGCCAGCAGTCCGCGGACTAGTTACAATGAGCAGTTCTTC,CASSPRTSYNEQFF
TRBJ2-7,NA,13,TRBV27,TRBD1,TGTGCCAGCAGTTGGACAGGGGGATCCGAGCAGTACTTC,CASSWTGGSEQYF
TRBJ1-6,few,13,TRBV30,NA,TGTGCCTGGAGTACTGGAAACAATTCACCCCTCCACTTT,CAWSTGNNSPLHF
TRBJ2-7,NA,14,TRBV4-1,NA,TGCGCCAGCAGCCAAGTAGGTTCCTCCTACGAGCAGTACTTC,CASSQVGSSYEQYF
TRBJ1-2,once,15,TRBV5-1,NA,TGCGCCAGCAGCTTTTCTCGAGCCCCTCGTTATGGCTACACCTTC,CASSFSRAPRYGYTF
TRBJ2-5,NA,11,TRBV30,NA,TGTGCCTGGAGTGGGGGCGAGACCCAGTACTTC,CAWSGGETQYF
TRBJ2-2,NA,17,TRBV19,NA,TGTGCCAGTAGCCGCTATGGACCGACCGAGAACACCGGGGAGCTGTTTTTT,CASSRYGPTENTGELFF
TRBJ2-2,NA,17,TRBV28,NA,TGTGCCAGCAGCGCCCTGATTGGGAAATCGGGCACCGGGGAGCTGTTTTTT,CASSALIGKSGTGELFF
TRBJ2-1,few,13,TRBV30,NA,TGTGCCTGGAGTAAAAAGGGGGGTAATGAGCAGTTCTTC,CAWSKKGGNEQFF
TRBJ1-2,few,15,TRBV27,TRBD1,TGTGCCAGCAGTTTCGGACAGGGGTACAACTATGGCTACACCTTC,CASSFGQGYNYGYTF
TRBJ1-5,few,12,TRBV5-8,NA,TGTGCCAGCAGCTTTAGGGATCAGCCCCAGCATTTT,CASSFRDQPQHF
TRBJ1-3,few,17,TRBV9,TRBD1,TGTGCCAGCAGCACCGGGACAGGGGCAAGCTCTGGAAACACCATATATTTT,CASSTGTGASSGNTIYF
TRBJ2-7,NA,15,TRBV27,TRBD1,TGTGCCAGCAGCATCGGACAGGGGGCGTCCTACGAGCAGTACTTC,CASSIGQGASYEQYF